This TCR beta chain was sequenced for a study of CD8+ T cells in alopecia areata. Study-wide points: Researchers report lesional scalp, most notably alopecia totalis/universalis, outstripped normal scalp in clonality.

Germline lookup yields CDR1 SGHDN and CDR2 FVKESK. Between the trimmed V and J ends, which lost 0 bases and 2 bases, there was a span of 7 bases. The CDR3 is made up of 14 amino acids. Once RNA had been extracted, it was reverse transcribed into cDNA to act as the sequencing template. The method was immunoSEQ multiplex PCR; TCRdb's version includes in-frame clones alone and lacks a portion of them. The sample shows approximately 120,000 clones, around 50% of them seen only once. On this clone: Its antigen is still unknown.

Both peripheral blood and punch biopsies of lesional scalp skin were obtained from patients who had alopecia areata. Sequencing was performed on NKG2D-low CD8+ T cells sorted from blood. The V and J genes are TRBV14 and TRBJ2-5; D gene unclear. This TCR was sampled from a human donor with alopecia areata. CDR3 bases: TGTGCCAGCAGCCAAGACAGAGAACAAGAGACCCAGTACTTC. Amino acids: CASSQDREQETQYF.